The T cell receptor (beta chain) under discussion was sequenced for a study of cytotoxic CD8 clonotypes in ibrutinib-treated CLL. Findings of the study overall: In comparison with age-matched healthy donors, baseline clonality was higher and tracked circulating CD8+ T-cell counts.

This clone occurred a few times. Its target is unknown. This CDR3 spans 13 amino acids. Germline V gene sequence: CDR1 MNHNY, CDR2 SVGAGI (reference sequence). Trimming left V 7 bases short and J 6 bases short, with 15 bases between. Using immunoSEQ multiplex PCR, the repertoire was profiled, and TCRdb retains in-frame clones only, with some absent. The repertoire consists of 100,000 or so clones, with roughly 60% occurring once and the leading ten covering 37%. This clonotype was sampled from a human donor with chronic lymphocytic leukemia. The specimen was PBMCs, collected after 24 months of ibrutinib treatment. V and J are TRBV6-6 and TRBJ1-2; D possibly corresponds to TRBD1 (5 bases). The CDR3 here is CASNLDRGDGYTF. For the CDR3, the DNA is TGTGCCAGCAACTTAGACAGAGGGGATGGCTACACCTTC.